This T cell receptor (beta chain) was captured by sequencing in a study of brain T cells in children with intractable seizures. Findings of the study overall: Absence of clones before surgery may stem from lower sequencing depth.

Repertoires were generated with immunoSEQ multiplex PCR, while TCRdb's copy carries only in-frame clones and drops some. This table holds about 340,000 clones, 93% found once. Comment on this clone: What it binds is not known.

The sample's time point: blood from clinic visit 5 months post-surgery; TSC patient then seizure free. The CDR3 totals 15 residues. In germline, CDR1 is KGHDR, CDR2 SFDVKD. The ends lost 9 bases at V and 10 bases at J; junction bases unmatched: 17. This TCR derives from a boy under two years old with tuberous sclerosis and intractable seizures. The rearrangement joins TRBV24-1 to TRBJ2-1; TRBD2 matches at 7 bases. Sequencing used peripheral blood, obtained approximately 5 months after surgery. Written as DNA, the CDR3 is TGTGCCACCCGGGGAGCAGCGGGCGGGGGATGGGAGCAGTTCTTC. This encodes CATRGAAGGGWEQFF.